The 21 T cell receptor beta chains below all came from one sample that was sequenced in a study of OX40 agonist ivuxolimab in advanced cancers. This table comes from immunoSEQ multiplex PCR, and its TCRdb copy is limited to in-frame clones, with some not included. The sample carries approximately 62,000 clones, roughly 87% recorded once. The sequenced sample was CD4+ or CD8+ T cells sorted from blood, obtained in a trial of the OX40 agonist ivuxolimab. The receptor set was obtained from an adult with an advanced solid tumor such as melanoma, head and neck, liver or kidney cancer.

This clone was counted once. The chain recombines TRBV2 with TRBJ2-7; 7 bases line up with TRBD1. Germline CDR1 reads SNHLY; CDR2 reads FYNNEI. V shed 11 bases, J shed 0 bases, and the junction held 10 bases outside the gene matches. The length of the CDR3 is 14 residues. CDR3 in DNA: TGTGCCGGGGTGGTTTCAGGGGGCTCCTACGAGCAGTACTTC. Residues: CAGVVSGGSYEQYF.

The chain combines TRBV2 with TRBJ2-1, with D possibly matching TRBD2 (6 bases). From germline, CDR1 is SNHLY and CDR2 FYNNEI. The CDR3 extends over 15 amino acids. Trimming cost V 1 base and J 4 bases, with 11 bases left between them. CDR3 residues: CASSEEVAAYNEQFF. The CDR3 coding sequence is TGTGCCAGCAGTGAAGAAGTAGCGGCATACAATGAGCAGTTCTTC.

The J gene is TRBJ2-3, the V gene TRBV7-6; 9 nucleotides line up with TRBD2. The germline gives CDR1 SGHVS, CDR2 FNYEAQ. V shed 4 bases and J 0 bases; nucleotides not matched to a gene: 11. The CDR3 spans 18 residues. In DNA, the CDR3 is TGTGCCAGCAGCTCCTTACTAGCGGGTGAAACTAGCACAGATACGCAGTATTTT. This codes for CASSSLLAGETSTDTQYF.

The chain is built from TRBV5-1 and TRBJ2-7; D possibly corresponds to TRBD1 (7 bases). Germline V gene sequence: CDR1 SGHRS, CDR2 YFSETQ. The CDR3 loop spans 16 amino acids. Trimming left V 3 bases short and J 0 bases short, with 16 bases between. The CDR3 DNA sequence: TGCGCCAGCAGCTCTTCCGCGGGACAGAACTCCTACGAGCAGTACTTC. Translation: CASSSSAGQNSYEQYF.

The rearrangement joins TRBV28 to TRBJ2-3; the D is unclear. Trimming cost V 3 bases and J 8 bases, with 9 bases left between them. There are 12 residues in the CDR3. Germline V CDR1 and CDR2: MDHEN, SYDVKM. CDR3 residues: CASSFAPGTQYF. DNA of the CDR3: TGTGCCAGCAGTTTCGCGCCAGGTACGCAGTATTTT.

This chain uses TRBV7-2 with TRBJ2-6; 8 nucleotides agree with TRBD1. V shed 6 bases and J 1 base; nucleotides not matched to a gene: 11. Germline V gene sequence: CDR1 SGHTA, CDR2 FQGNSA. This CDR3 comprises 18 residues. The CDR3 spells CASRSLDRVISGANVLTF. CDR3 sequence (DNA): TGTGCCAGCAGGTCCCTGGACAGGGTAATTTCTGGGGCCAACGTCCTGACTTTC.

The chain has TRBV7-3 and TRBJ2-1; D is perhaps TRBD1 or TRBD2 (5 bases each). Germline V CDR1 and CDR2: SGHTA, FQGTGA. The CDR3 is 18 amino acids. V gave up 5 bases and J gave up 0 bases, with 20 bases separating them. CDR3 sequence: CASSHSGDGQSSYNEQFF. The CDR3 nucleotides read TGTGCCAGCAGCCATTCTGGGGACGGTCAAAGCTCCTACAATGAGCAGTTCTTC.

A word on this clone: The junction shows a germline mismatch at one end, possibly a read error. CDR3 DNA: TGTGCCAGCAGCGAAGGGAGAGGGCGGGGCACCGGGGAGCTGTTTTTT. Its translation is CASSEGRGRGTGELFF. The chain carries TRBV2 and TRBJ2-2; a possible D gene is TRBD2 (6 bases). CDR1 and CDR2 from the germline V gene are SNHLY and FYNNEI. The CDR3 sequence is 16 residues long.

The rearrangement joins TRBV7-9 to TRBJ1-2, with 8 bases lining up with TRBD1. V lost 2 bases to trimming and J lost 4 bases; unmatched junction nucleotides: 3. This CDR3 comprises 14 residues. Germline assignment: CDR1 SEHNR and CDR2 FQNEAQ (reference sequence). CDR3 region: CASSLPGQVYGYTF. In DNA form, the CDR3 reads TGTGCCAGCAGCTTACCGGGACAGGTCTATGGCTACACCTTC.

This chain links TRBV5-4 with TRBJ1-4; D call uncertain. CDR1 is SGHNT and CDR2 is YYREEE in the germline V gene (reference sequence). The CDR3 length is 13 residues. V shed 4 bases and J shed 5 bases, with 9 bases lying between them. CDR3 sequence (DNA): TGTGCCAGCAGCGTCGGGCGGAATGAAAAACTGTTTTTT. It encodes CASSVGRNEKLFF. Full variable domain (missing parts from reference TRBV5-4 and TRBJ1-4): ETGVTQSPTHLIKTRGQQVTLRCSSQSGHNTVSWYQQALGQGPQFIFQYYREEENGRGNFPPRFSGLQFPNYSSELNVNALELDDSALYLCASSVGRNEKLFFGSGTQLSVL.

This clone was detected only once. The CDR3 DNA reads as TGTGCCAGCAGGGGGACGACTAGCGGGACCCTGTACTTC. Its translation is CASRGTTSGTLYF. The rearrangement uses TRBV7-2 and TRBJ2-7; TRBD2 aligns across 11 bases. V lost 6 bases, J lost 12 bases, and 10 bases stayed unmatched. This CDR3 region has 13 residues. Germline assignment: CDR1 SGHTA and CDR2 FQGNSA.

CDR3 region: CASSFRSGPYGYTF. CDR3 coding DNA: TGTGCCAGCAGTTTCCGCTCCGGACCTTATGGCTACACCTTC. J is TRBJ1-2 and V is TRBV6-5; D is undetermined. The CDR3 is 14 amino acids. Germline V CDR1 and CDR2: MNHEY, SVGAGI. The V end was cut by 4 bases, the J end by 5 bases, with 14 bases between.

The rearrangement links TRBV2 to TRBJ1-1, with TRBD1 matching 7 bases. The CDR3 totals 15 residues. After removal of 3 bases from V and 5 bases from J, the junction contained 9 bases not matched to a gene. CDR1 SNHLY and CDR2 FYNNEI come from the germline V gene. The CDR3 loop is CASSDLQGMGTEAFF. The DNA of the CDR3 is TGTGCCAGCAGTGACTTACAGGGGATGGGAACTGAAGCTTTCTTT.

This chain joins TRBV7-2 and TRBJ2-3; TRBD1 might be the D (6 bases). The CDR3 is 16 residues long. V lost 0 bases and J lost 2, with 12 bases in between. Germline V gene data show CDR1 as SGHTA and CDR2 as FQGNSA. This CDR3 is CASSLAAGAFTDTQYF. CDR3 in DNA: TGTGCCAGCAGCTTAGCGGCAGGGGCATTCACAGATACGCAGTATTTT.

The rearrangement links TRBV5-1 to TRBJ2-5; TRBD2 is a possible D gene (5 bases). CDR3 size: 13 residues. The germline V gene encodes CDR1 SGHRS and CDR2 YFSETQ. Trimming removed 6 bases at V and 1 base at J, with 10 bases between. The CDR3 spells CASTLGVQETQYF. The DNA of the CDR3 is TGCGCCAGCACTCTCGGGGTCCAAGAGACCCAGTACTTC.

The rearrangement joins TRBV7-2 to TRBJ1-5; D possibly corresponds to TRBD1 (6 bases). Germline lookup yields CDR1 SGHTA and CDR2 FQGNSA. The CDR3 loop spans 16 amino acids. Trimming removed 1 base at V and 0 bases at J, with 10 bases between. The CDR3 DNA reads TGTGCCAGCAGCTTAGGGGGAGGGGGTAGCAATCAGCCCCAGCATTTT. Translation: CASSLGGGGSNQPQHF.

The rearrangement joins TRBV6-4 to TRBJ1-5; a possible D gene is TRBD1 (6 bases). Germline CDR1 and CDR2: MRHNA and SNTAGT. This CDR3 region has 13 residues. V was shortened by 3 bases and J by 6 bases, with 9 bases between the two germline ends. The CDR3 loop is CASSEQGSQPQHF. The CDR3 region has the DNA TGTGCCAGCAGTGAACAGGGTAGTCAGCCCCAGCATTTT.

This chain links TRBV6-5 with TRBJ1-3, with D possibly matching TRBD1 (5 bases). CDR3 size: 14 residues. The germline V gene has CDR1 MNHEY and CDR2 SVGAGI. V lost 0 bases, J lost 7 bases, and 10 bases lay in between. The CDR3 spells CASSYSQGANTIYF. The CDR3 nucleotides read TGTGCCAGCAGTTACTCCCAGGGTGCGAACACCATATATTTT.

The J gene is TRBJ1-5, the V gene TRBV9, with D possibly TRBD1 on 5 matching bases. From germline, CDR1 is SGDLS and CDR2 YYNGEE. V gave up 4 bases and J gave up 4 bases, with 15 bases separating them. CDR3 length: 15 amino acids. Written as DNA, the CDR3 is TGTGCCAGCAGCTTGGGGCCAGCATTTAATCAGCCCCAGCATTTT. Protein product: CASSLGPAFNQPQHF.

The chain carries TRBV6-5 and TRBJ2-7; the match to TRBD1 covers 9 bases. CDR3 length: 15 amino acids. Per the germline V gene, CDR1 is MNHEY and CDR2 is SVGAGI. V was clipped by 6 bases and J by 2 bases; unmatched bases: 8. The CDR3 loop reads CASSKTRDRAYEQYF. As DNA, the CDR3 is TGTGCCAGCAGCAAGACCCGGGACAGGGCCTACGAGCAGTACTTC.

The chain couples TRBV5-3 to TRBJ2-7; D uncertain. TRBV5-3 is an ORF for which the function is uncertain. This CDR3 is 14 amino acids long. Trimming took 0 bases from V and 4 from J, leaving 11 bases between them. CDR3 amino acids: CARSLGCNKYEQYF. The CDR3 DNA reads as TGTGCCAGAAGCTTGGGGTGCAACAAGTACGAGCAGTACTTC.